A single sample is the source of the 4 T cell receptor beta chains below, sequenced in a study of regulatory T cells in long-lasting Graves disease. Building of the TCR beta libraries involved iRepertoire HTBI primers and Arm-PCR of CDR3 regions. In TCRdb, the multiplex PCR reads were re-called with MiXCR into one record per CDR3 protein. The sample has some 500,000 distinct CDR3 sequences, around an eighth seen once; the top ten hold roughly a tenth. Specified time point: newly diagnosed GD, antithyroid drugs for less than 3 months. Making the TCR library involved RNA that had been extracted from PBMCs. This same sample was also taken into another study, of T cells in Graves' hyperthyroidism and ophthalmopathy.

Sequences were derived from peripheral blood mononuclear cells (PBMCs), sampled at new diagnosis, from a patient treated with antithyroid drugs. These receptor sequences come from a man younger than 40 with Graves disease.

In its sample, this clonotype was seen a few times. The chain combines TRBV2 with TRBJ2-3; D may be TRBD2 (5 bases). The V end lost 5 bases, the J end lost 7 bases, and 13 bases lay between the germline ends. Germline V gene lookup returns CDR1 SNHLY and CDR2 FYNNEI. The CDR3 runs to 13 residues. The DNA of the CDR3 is TGTGCCAGCAGTCCGGGGAGCTTGAATACGCAGTATTTT. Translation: CASSPGSLNTQYF.

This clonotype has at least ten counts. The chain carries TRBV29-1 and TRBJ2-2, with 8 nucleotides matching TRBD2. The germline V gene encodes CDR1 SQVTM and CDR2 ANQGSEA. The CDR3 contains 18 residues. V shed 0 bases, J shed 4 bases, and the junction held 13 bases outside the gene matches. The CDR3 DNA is TGCAGCGTTGAAGATCCGGAAGCGGGAGCTAGGAGCACCGGGGAGCTGTTTTTT. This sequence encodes CSVEDPEAGARSTGELFF.

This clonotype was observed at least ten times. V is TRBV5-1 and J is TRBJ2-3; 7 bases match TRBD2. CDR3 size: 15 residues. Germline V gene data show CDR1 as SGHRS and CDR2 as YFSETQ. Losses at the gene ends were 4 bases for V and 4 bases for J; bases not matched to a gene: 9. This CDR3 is CASSPLPRESDTQYF. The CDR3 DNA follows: TGCGCCAGCAGCCCCCTTCCGCGGGAGTCAGATACGCAGTATTTT.

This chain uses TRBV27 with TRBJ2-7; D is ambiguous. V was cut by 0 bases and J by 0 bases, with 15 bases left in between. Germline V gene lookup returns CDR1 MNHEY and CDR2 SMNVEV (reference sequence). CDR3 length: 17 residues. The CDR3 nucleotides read TGTGCCAGCAGTTTATCAGTTCATCGAAAAGGCTCCTACGAGCAGTACTTC. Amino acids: CASSLSVHRKGSYEQYF.